The present T cell receptor (beta chain) was sequenced within a study of blood T cell repertoires in COVID-19 (dated by TCRdb to the early 2020s). At the level of the whole study: Collaborator samples came from the United States, Italy and Spain and covered acute and convalescent phases of COVID-19. The prospective study material was composed of cDNA or gDNA derived from T cells, B-cell-depleted T cells, or PBMCs. A de-identified subject ID, COVID-19 status, age in years and sex were almost always included in the sample metadata. Where available, HLA class I and class II types were obtained from metadata supplied by the sample provider rather than from assay-based typing. Samples came from the ongoing ImmuneRACE study (first 160 participants) plus 1,254 subjects from 6 global collaborators. The dataset comprised deeply sampled blood TCRbeta repertoires from subjects exposed to, actively infected with, or recovered from COVID-19. The repertoires were released in a freely available public database intended as a resource for research on the immune response to SARS-CoV-2.

Notes on this clone: Its specific antigen is unknown. Base-call qualities are not available, and no considerably larger clone is one nucleotide away.

TCRbeta CDR3 regions were amplified from genomic DNA by means of the immunoSEQ Assay, a bias-controlled multiplex PCR. The authors processed their data as follows. Within the assay, amplification of reference gene primers was used to estimate how many nucleated cells each sample contained. To quantify the absolute abundance of each unique TCRbeta CDR3 rearrangement, sequence reads were collapsed and filtered. Productive Simpson clonality was computed per sample as the square root of Simpson's diversity index over productive rearrangements. TCRdb retrieved this table from immuneACCESS and kept in-frame rearrangements only. Not all clones are present; in checked studies, unresolved V genes account for under half, and no reason is known for the remainder. V and J calls and clone size are given by that table; D and trimming were obtained from the DNA. In this sample the table shows roughly 150,000 clones, approximately 85% of which occur a single time. Under 6.5% of the sample lies in the top ten.

One collaborating source in Seattle enrolled patients while the patients were actively infected and followed the patients over time throughout the course of disease. Collaborating institutions collected whole blood in K2EDTA tubes following their own protocols. For TCRbeta analysis, collaborator samples were shipped as frozen whole blood, as isolated PBMCs, or as DNA extracted from either sample type. What the authors observed across the whole study: Clinical and demographic metadata were provided uncurated, with the amount varying by source and participant.

Including cysteine and phenylalanine, the CDR3 has 14 amino acids. Just CDR3 DNA is preserved here, 42 bases in frame from base 1. Reading the germline V gene gives CDR1 MNHEY and CDR2 SVGAGI. V was cut back by 5 bases and J by 7 bases, leaving a gap of 17 bases between them. The receptor comes from a woman aged 45-65 years with COVID-19, enrolled during active disease. Source material: peripheral blood. The rearrangement joined TRBV6-5 to TRBJ1-2; perhaps TRBD1 is the D gene, with 5 bases matching. The CDR3 region reads CASSPVREGSGYTF. The sequence in DNA is TGTGCCAGCAGTCCGGTCAGGGAAGGGTCTGGCTACACCTTC.